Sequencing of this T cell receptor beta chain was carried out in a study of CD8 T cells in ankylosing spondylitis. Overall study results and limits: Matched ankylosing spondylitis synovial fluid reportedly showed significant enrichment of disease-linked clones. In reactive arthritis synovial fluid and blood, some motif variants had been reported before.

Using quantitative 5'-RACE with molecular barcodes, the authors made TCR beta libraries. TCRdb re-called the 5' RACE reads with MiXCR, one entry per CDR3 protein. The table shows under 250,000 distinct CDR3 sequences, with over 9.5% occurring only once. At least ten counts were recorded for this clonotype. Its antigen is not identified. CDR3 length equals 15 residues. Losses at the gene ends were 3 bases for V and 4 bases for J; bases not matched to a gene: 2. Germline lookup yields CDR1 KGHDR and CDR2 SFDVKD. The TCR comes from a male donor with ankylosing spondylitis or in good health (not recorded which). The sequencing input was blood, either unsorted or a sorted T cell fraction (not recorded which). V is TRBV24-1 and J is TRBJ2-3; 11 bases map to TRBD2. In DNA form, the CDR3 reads TGTGCCACCAGTGATCCGGGACTAGCGGCAGATACGCAGTATTTT. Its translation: CATSDPGLAADTQYF.